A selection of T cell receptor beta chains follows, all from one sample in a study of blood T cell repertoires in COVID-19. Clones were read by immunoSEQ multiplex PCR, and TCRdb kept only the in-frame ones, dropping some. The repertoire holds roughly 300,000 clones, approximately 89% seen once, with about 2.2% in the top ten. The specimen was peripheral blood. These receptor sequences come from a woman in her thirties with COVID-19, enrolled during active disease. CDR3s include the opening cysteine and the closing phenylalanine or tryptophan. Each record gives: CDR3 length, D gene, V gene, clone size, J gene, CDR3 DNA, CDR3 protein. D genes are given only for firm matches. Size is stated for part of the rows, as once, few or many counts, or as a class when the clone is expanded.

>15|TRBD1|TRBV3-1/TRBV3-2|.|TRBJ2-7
TGTGCCAGCAGCTCTCCGGGACAGGGCTCCTACGAGCAGTACTTC
CASSSPGQGSYEQYF
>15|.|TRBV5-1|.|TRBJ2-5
TGCGCCAGCAGCTTTGGAGGTCGGGCCGAAGAGACCCAGTACTTC
CASSFGGRAEETQYF
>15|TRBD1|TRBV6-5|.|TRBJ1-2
TGTGCCAGCAGTTACGGGCAGGGGGCAAACTATGGCTACACCTTC
CASSYGQGANYGYTF
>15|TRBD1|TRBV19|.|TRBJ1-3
TGTGCCAGTAGTTCGGACAGGGGCCCTGGAAACACCATATATTTT
CASSSDRGPGNTIYF
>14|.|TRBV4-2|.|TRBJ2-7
TGTGCCAGCAGCCAAGTTAGCGCGGCCTACGAGCAGTACTTC
CASSQVSAAYEQYF
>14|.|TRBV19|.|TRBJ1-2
TGTGCCAGTAGCGCGACCACAGGCCCGGCTGGCTACACCTTC
CASSATTGPAGYTF
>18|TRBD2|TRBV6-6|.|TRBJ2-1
TGTGCCAGCAGTCAACAGGGGAGCGGGAGGACGACATACAATGAGCAGTTCTTC
CASSQQGSGRTTYNEQFF
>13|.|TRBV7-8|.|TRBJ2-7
TGTGCCAGCAGCTACACCCTGCTTTACGAGCAGTACTTC
CASSYTLLYEQYF
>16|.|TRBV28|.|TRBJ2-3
TGTGCCAGCATCCCTAGGAGGGGACAGAACACAGATACGCAGTATTTT
CASIPRRGQNTDTQYF
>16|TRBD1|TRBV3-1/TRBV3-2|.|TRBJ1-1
TGTGCCAGCAGCAAAGGTCCGGGACAGGGGGCAGGAAAAGCTTTCTTT
CASSKGPGQGAGKAFF
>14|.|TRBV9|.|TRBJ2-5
TGTGCCAGCAGCCTTGAGGGCAGTGAAGAGACCCAGTACTTC
CASSLEGSEETQYF
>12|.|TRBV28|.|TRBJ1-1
TGTGCCAGCAGTTTTTTGCGGTCTGAAGCTTTCTTT
CASSFLRSEAFF
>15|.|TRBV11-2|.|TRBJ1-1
TGTGCCAGCAGCCTCAGGGCCCACTCGGACACTGAAGCTTTCTTT
CASSLRAHSDTEAFF
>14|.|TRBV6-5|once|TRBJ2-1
TGTGCCAGCAGTTTTGAGACAGGTGGCAATGAGCAGTTCTTC
CASSFETGGNEQFF
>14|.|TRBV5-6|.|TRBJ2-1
TGTGCCAGCAGCTTGCGGAGATTACTCAATGAGCAGTTCTTC
CASSLRRLLNEQFF
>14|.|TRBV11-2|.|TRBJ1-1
TGTGCCAGCACCAACGGACAGTTGAACACTGAAGCTTTCTTT
CASTNGQLNTEAFF
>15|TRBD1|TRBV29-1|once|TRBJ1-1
TGCAGCGTTGGGGTCTCGTGGCAGGGGGCATCTGAAGCTTTCTTT
CSVGVSWQGASEAFF
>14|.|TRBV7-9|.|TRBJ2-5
TGTGCCAGCAGCGCCCGGACTGGACAAGAGACCCAGTACTTC
CASSARTGQETQYF
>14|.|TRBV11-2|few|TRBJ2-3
TGTGCCAGCAGCTTAGTGGCGGCCACAGATACGCAGTATTTT
CASSLVAATDTQYF
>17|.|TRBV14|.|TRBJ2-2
TGTGCCAGCAGCCAAGATTACGGAGGAGCGAACACCGGGGAGCTGTTTTTT
CASSQDYGGANTGELFF
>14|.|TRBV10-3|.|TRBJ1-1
TGTGCCATCAGTGAGTCGAAGACAATGGCTGAAGCTTTCTTT
CAISESKTMAEAFF
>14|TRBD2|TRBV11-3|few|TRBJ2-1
TGTGCCATCTCCGGGCTAGCGGGAATTAATGAGCAGTTCTTC
CAISGLAGINEQFF
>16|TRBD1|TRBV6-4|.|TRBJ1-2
TGTGCCAGCAGTGACTCGGGACAGGCGTCCCTCTATGGCTACACCTTC
CASSDSGQASLYGYTF
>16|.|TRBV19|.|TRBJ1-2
TGTGCCAGTAATCCTAGAGGGGGAAGGCGGAACTATGGCTACACCTTC
CASNPRGGRRNYGYTF
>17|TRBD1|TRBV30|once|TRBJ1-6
TGTGCCTGGACGCGGGACAGGACAAGCTCCTATAATTCACCCCTCCACTTT
CAWTRDRTSSYNSPLHF
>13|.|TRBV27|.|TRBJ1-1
TGTGCCAGCAGTTCCTTCAGGGGAACTGAAGCTTTCTTT
CASSSFRGTEAFF
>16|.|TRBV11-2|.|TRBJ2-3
TGTGCCAGCAGCTTAGAGGGGCTAGCGTTGACAGATACGCAGTATTTT
CASSLEGLALTDTQYF
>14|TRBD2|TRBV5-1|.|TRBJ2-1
TGCGCCAGCAGCTTGGAAGGGACTAGCGGGACCCAGTTCTTC
CASSLEGTSGTQFF
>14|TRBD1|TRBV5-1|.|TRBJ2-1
TGCGCCAGCAGCTACGGACAGGGAGGCAATGAGCAGTTCTTC
CASSYGQGGNEQFF
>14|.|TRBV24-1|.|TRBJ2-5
TGTGCCACCGCTGGGGCCGGCGGCGAAGAGACCCAGTACTTC
CATAGAGGEETQYF
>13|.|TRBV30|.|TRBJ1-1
TGTGCCTGGAGTGTCGGGGAATACACTGAAGCTTTCTTT
CAWSVGEYTEAFF
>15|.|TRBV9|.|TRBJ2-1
TGTGCCAGCAGCGTAAACAGTGGCTTCCTAAATGAGCAGTTCTTC
CASSVNSGFLNEQFF
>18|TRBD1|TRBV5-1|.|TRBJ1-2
TGCGCCAGCAGCAACGCTTTGAGACAGGGGGATTTTAACTATGGCTACACCTTC
CASSNALRQGDFNYGYTF
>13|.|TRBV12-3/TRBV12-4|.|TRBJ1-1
TGTGCCAGCAGTTTAAGCCCGGGGGGGTTGGCTTTCTTT
CASSLSPGGLAFF
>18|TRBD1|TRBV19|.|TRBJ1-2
TGTGCCAGTAGTTCCCCCGGACAGGGAGGGAAACAGGGCTATGGCTACACCTTC
CASSSPGQGGKQGYGYTF
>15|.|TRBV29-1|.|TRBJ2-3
TGCAGCGTTCCTATTGGCAAGGGGAACACAGATACGCAGTATTTT
CSVPIGKGNTDTQYF
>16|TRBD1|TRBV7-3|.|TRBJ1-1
TGTGCCAGCAGCCTCCATGGACAGGGAATGAACACTGAAGCTTTCTTT
CASSLHGQGMNTEAFF
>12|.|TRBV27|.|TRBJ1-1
TGTGCCAGCGGAGGCCTAGCCCAAGAAGCTTTCTTT
CASGGLAQEAFF
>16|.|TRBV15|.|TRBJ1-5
TGTGCCACCAGCAGAGGGGGAGTTTATAGCAATCAGCCCCAGCATTTT
CATSRGGVYSNQPQHF
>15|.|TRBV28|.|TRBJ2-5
TGTGCCGTCGGAGGGGGGGCCGTCCTCGGAGAGACCCAGTACTTC
CAVGGGAVLGETQYF
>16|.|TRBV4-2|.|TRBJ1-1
TGTGCCAGCAGCCAAGATGGGGGGGACTTAAACACTGAAGCTTTCTTT
CASSQDGGDLNTEAFF
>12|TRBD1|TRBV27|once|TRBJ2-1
TGTGCCAGCAGCGGGACAGGGATTGAGCAGTTCTTC
CASSGTGIEQFF